This T cell receptor beta chain was sequenced for a study of blood T cell repertoires in COVID-19. Overall study context: Acute and convalescent COVID-19 samples came from the United States, Italy and Spain.

Using immunoSEQ multiplex PCR, the repertoire was profiled, and TCRdb retains in-frame clones only, with some absent. The table shows approximately 230,000 clones, with around nine tenths occurring only once. The CDR3 runs 16 residues. J lost 0 bases, V lost 4 bases, and 5 bases had no gene match. Germline loops: CDR1 SGHRS, CDR2 YFSETQ. V and J are TRBV5-1 and TRBJ1-1; 11 bases agree with TRBD1. Specimen: peripheral blood. This TCR was sampled from a man aged 80 or over with acute or convalescent COVID-19. CDR3 amino acids: CASSAGQGAVNTEAFF. CDR3 coding DNA: TGCGCCAGCAGCGCAGGACAGGGGGCGGTGAACACTGAAGCTTTCTTT. The variable domain in full, completed from reference TRBV5-1 and TRBJ1-1, reads KAGVTQTPRYLIKTRGQQVTLSCSPISGHRSVSWYQQTPGQGLQFLFEYFSETQRNKGNFPGRFSGRQFSNSRSEMNVSTLELGDSALYLCASSAGQGAVNTEAFFGQGTRLTVV.